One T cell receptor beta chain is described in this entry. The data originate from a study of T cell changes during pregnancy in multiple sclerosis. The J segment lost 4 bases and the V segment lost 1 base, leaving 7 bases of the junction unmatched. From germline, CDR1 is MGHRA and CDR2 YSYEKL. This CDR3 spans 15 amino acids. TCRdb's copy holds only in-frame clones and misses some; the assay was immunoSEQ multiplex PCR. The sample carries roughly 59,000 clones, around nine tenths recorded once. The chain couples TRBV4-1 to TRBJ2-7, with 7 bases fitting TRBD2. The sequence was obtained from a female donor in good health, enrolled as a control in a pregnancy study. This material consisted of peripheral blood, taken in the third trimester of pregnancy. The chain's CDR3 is CASSQGGGGKYEQYF. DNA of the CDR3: TGCGCCAGCAGCCAAGGTGGCGGGGGAAAGTACGAGCAGTACTTC.